This T cell receptor (beta chain) was sequenced during a study of neurological immune-mediated disorders (dated by TCRdb to about 2019). Broadly, across the study: Using UMI-based sequencing, the study compared peripheral blood TCR-beta repertoires from patients with HTLV-I-associated myelopathy (HAM/TSP), patients with multiple sclerosis, and healthy controls. Longitudinal samples, technical triplicates and paired sorted CD4+ and CD8+ T-cell subsets, alongside PBMC samples, were included among the approximately 110 TCR-beta libraries. Longitudinal HAM/TSP and healthy donors were sampled at 3 time-points each (about 3-40 month intervals). The cohort included about 70 subjects: approximately 14 with HAM/TSP, approximately 34 with multiple sclerosis, and roughly 20 healthy controls.

To synthesize cDNA, template-switch 5'RACE was performed with a primer carrying a 10-nucleotide random unique molecular identifier so that each TCR transcript was tagged. Each sequencing run produced over 200 million TCR-beta sequences covering 15-18 subjects. The RNeasy kit was used for extraction of total RNA. The KAPA Real-time Library Amplification kit was used to amplify TCR-beta VDJ regions with primers for the TCR constant region and the 5'RACE anchor. Sample indexes and Illumina adaptors were added in a first PCR, and a second PCR then increased library yield. After purification with Ampure beads, the TCR product of roughly 650 bp was size-selected on a 2% E-gel SizeSelection system. Before pooling, libraries had their quality checked on a Bioanalyzer, their concentration measured with Qubit, and their quantity determined with the Kapa Library Quantification kit. An Illumina HiSeq 2500 was used to sequence the libraries paired-end at 2 x 150 bp. To increase sequence diversity, roughly 24-32% phiX was spiked into each library pool. The original methods were these. Quality-filtered reads were processed with the UMI-based MiGEC pipeline, which removed over 80% of raw TCR sequences during error correction. VDJ genes were aligned to IMGT germline references, and clonotypes were defined by unique CDR3 amino acid sequence plus V-J genes. Clonal expansion, Shannon diversity and CDR3 relatedness (CalcPairwiseDistances, ClusterSamples) were evaluated with VDJtools, and phylogenetic trees were built with CLCbio workbench. A clone was classed as expanded if it had 8 or more unique UMIs, a cutoff based on coefficient-of-variation modelling across technical triplicates. In TCRdb, the public reads were trimmed at Q25 with fastp and aligned with MiXCR, with productive beta chains retained. Identical CDR3 proteins give one entry, which carries the most common genes and DNA. V and J calls and clone size were set by TCRdb, not the authors. The sample includes about 49,000 distinct CDR3 sequences, with about an eighth observed a single time. The top ten constitute 4.5% of the sample.

V lost 1 base and J lost 8 bases; the stretch between them is 13 bases long. Including the terminal cysteine and phenylalanine, the CDR3 comprises 14 residues. Just the 42-base CDR3 DNA is kept, in frame starting at base 1. Sequences LGHDT (CDR1) and YNNKEL (CDR2) are obtained from the germline V gene (reference sequence). What this sample's time point label stands for: longitudinal time-point 2. For unsorted PBMC libraries, 2 million PBMCs were used after storage in RNAlater at -80 degrees C until RNA extraction. Peripheral blood was subjected to Ficoll-Hypaque density gradient centrifugation to isolate PBMCs, which were then cryopreserved in liquid nitrogen. General study outcomes and caveats: The highest TCR clonal expansion was observed in HAM/TSP patients, whereas the lowest was observed in MS patients, even when compared with healthy controls. No identical CDR3 amino acid sequences were found to be shared among expanded clones across subjects, suggesting that TCR-beta repertoires were private in all groups.

This clonotype has ten or more counts. No cognate antigen has been identified for it. No quality values exist for individual bases; no much larger clone is one base distant. What was sequenced was PBMCs. The sequence joins TRBV3-1 to TRBJ2-3; no D gene is confidently identified. The sequence was collected from a male donor with HTLV-1-associated myelopathy (HAM/TSP). The bases are TGTGCCAGCAGCCAAGTGATCAGCGTCGGTACGCAGTATTTT. Translated, this gives CASSQVISVGTQYF.